Shown below are 30 T cell receptor beta chains from a single sample sequenced in a study of cytomegalovirus exposure and HLA in healthy donors. Profiling relied on immunoSEQ multiplex PCR, and the TCRdb table lists in-frame clones only, not all of them. The table includes 120,000 or so clones, 88% detected once. The sequenced sample was PBMCs. Every receptor here comes from a man aged 25 to 40 in good health and CMV-seronegative.

The DNA for the CDR3 is TGTGCCAGCACTGGGCGGGACGGAGATGCCAACTATGGCTACACCTTC. Translation gives CASTGRDGDANYGYTF. The chain employs TRBV11-3 and TRBJ1-2; a weak D match, TRBD1 (5 bases). This CDR3 comprises 16 residues. Trimming removed 7 bases from V and 2 bases from J, with 20 bases in between. CDR1 is SGHNT and CDR2 is YENEEA in the germline V gene.

This clone was seen a few times. Within the sample, other DNA sequences also encode this same CDR3. The rearrangement links TRBV5-1 to TRBJ2-1; maybe TRBD1 (6 bases). From germline, CDR1 is SGHRS and CDR2 YFSETQ. The CDR3 loop spans 16 amino acids. Trimming removed 1 base from V and 0 bases from J, with 11 bases in between. The CDR3 reads CASSLLGTSSYNEQFF. The CDR3 DNA follows: TGCGCCAGCAGCTTGTTGGGGACAAGCTCCTACAATGAGCAGTTCTTC.

This clone was observed a few times. V and J are TRBV10-1 and TRBJ1-1, with D maybe TRBD1 (5 bases). V gave up 5 bases and J gave up 0 bases, with 7 bases separating them. Germline V gene data show CDR1 as WNHNN and CDR2 as SYGVQD (reference sequence). The CDR3 extends over 13 amino acids. CDR3 DNA sequence: TGCGCCAGCAGTCCGGACATGAACACTGAAGCTTTCTTT. Protein: CASSPDMNTEAFF.

CDR3 residues: CASSDAGTKRGEQYF. DNA of the CDR3: TGTGCCAGCAGTGACGCCGGGACTAAAAGAGGCGAGCAGTACTTC. The chain is built from TRBV25-1 and TRBJ2-7; 7 bases align to TRBD2. Germline trimming cut 3 bases from V and 6 bases from J; bases unmatched to any gene: 11. Germline V lookup: CDR1 MGHDK, CDR2 SYGVNS. The CDR3 covers 15 residues.

The chain couples TRBV6-5 to TRBJ1-4; D not resolved. The V gene lost 4 bases and the J gene lost 3 bases, with 12 bases spanning the gap. From germline, CDR1 is MNHEY and CDR2 SVGAGI. The CDR3 length is 15 residues. In DNA form, the CDR3 reads TGTGCCAGCAGTTCCAACAGTAAGGCTAATGAAAAACTGTTTTTT. It codes for CASSSNSKANEKLFF.

For the CDR3, the DNA is TGTGCCAGTTGGACAGGGGATAGGGATACGCAGTATTTT. Its protein is CASWTGDRDTQYF. The genes are TRBV19 and TRBJ2-3; 9 bases match TRBD1. Per the germline V gene, CDR1 is LNHDA and CDR2 is SQIVND (reference sequence). The junction had 6 bases not matched to a gene; V was cut back by 8 bases and J by 6 bases. The CDR3 runs 13 residues.

The chain joins TRBV2 to TRBJ1-1, with D possibly being TRBD1 (5 bases). V was shortened by 4 bases and J by 1 base, with 7 bases between the two germline ends. Germline CDR1 reads SNHLY; CDR2 reads FYNNEI. The CDR3 covers 13 residues. The CDR3 reads CASSVQGNTEAFF. The CDR3 coding sequence is TGTGCCAGCAGTGTTCAGGGGAACACTGAAGCTTTCTTT.

The CDR3, as DNA: TGTGCCAGCAGCCCCGTGGTGTCTAGCCGAACCACAGATACGCAGTATTTT. Its protein product is CASSPVVSSRTTDTQYF. The V call is TRBV7-6, the J call TRBJ2-3; tentatively, D is TRBD2 (5 bases). V dropped 5 bases and J dropped 2 bases, with 20 bases sitting between them. CDR3 length: 17 amino acids. Germline assignment: CDR1 SGHVS and CDR2 FNYEAQ.

DNA for the CDR3: TGTGCCAGCAGTGATTCCGCGGGAGGGCTCCCAGATACGCAGTATTTT. It encodes CASSDSAGGLPDTQYF. The V and J genes are TRBV6-4 and TRBJ2-3; TRBD2 matches 9 bases. Germline V CDR1 and CDR2: MRHNA, SNTAGT. V shed 3 bases, J shed 4 bases, and the junction held 8 bases outside the gene matches. CDR3 length equals 16 residues.

This sequence joins TRBV6-4 and TRBJ2-1, with D possibly being TRBD2 (5 bases). The CDR3 has 14 amino acids. The V gene's germline CDR1 is MRHNA and CDR2 SNTAGT. The V end lost 2 bases, the J end lost 0 bases, and 5 bases lay between the germline ends. CDR3 in amino acids: CASSDGSSYNEQFF. CDR3 in DNA: TGTGCCAGCAGTGACGGGAGCTCCTACAATGAGCAGTTCTTC.

The chain joins TRBV5-6 to TRBJ2-5; a weak D match, TRBD2 (6 bases). The end of the DNA is better explained by TRBJ2-7, so the J call may be wrong. CDR3 size: 13 residues. Germline V lookup: CDR1 SGHDT, CDR2 YYEEEE. The CDR3 spells CASSRGSSYEQYF. The CDR3 DNA follows: TGTGCCAGCAGCCGGGGGAGCTCCTACGAGCAGTACTTC.

The V call is TRBV30, the J call TRBJ1-1; 8 bases map to TRBD1. V lost 8 bases and J lost 1; bases outside the gene matches: 9. The CDR3 runs 14 residues. Germline CDR1 is GTSNPN and CDR2 is SVGIG (reference sequence). CDR3: CAITEGQGNTEAFF. For the CDR3, the DNA is TGTGCCATAACGGAAGGACAGGGGAACACTGAAGCTTTCTTT.

The gene calls are TRBV18 and TRBJ1-2; TRBD1 agrees at 9 bases. Trimming took 4 bases from V and 4 from J; bases not matched to a gene: 10. This CDR3 spans 16 amino acids. Germline V CDR1 and CDR2: KGHSH, LQKENI. CDR3 protein: CASSHPSGQGSYGYTF. In DNA, the CDR3 is TGTGCCAGCTCACATCCCTCGGGACAGGGTAGCTATGGCTACACCTTC.

The J gene is TRBJ1-2, the V gene TRBV18; unclear D gene. Trimming took off 4 bases at V and 0 bases at J, with 12 bases between the two ends. CDR1 is KGHSH and CDR2 is LQKENI in the germline V gene. CDR3 length: 15 residues. The chain's CDR3 is CASSQVSGPNYGYTF. The CDR3, as DNA: TGTGCCAGCTCACAAGTCTCGGGTCCTAACTATGGCTACACCTTC.

The gene calls are TRBV7-9 and TRBJ1-5; 8 nucleotides line up with TRBD1. The CDR3 is made up of 17 amino acids. Germline loops: CDR1 SEHNR, CDR2 FQNEAQ (reference sequence). V gave up 1 base and J gave up 7 bases; unmatched junction bases: 12. CDR3 DNA: TGTGCCAGCAGCTTAGGGCAGGGGCAGGGGGCTGGACAGCCCCAGCATTTT. It translates to CASSLGQGQGAGQPQHF. Variable domain in full (rest from reference TRBV7-9 and TRBJ1-5): DTGVSQNPRHKITKRGQNVTFRCDPISEHNRLYWYRQTLGQGPEFLTYFQNEAQLEKSRLLSDRFSAERPKGSFSTLEIQRTEQGDSAMYLCASSLGQGQGAGQPQHFGDGTRLSIL.

The V gene is TRBV6-4, the J gene TRBJ2-1; 9 bases align to TRBD1. Germline V gives CDR1 MRHNA, CDR2 SNTAGT. The V gene end was trimmed by 5 bases and the J gene end by 8 bases; junction bases not matched to a gene: 10. The CDR3 is 15 residues long. The CDR3 protein is CASSRTGGEFDEQFF. The CDR3 DNA sequence: TGTGCCAGCAGTAGAACAGGGGGCGAGTTTGATGAGCAGTTCTTC.

This chain joins TRBV30 and TRBJ1-1; 7 nucleotides align to TRBD1. Per the germline V gene, CDR1 is GTSNPN and CDR2 is SVGIG (reference sequence). The junction had 4 bases not matched to a gene; V was cut back by 5 bases and J by 1 base. The CDR3 sequence is 13 residues long. This chain's CDR3 is CAWDRQGNTEAFF. CDR3 bases: TGTGCCTGGGACCGACAGGGGAACACTGAAGCTTTCTTT.

V usage is TRBV5-1 and J usage is TRBJ2-7, with TRBD1 matching 7 bases. Germline lookup yields CDR1 SGHRS and CDR2 YFSETQ. The V segment lost 2 bases and the J segment 0 bases; nucleotides outside the gene matches: 2. The CDR3 length is 14 residues. CDR3 in amino acids: CASSFGTASYEQYF. Written as DNA, the CDR3 is TGCGCCAGCAGCTTCGGGACAGCCTCCTACGAGCAGTACTTC.

The chain joins TRBV15 to TRBJ1-1; TRBD1 might be the D (6 bases). V lost 5 bases, J lost 3 bases, and 10 bases lay in between. Germline V CDR1 and CDR2: LNHNV, YYDKDF (reference sequence). The CDR3 runs to 13 residues. Written as DNA, the CDR3 is TGTGCCACCAGCCGATACAGGGACACTGAAGCTTTCTTT. This sequence encodes CATSRYRDTEAFF.

This clone appeared a few times. J is TRBJ1-5 and V is TRBV7-2, with D perhaps matching TRBD1 (6 bases). The germline gives CDR1 SGHTA, CDR2 FQGNSA. V lost 5 bases to trimming and J lost 2 bases, with 10 bases between them. The CDR3 sequence is 14 residues long. CDR3 in DNA: TGTGCCAGCAGCAATAGACAGGGCAATCAGCCCCAGCATTTT. It encodes CASSNRQGNQPQHF. The full variable domain, rest sourced from reference TRBV7-2 and TRBJ1-5, is GAGVSQSPSNKVTEKGKDVELRCDPISGHTALYWYRQSLGQGLEFLIYFQGNSAPDKSGLPSDRFSAERTGGSVSTLTIQRTQQEDSAVYLCASSNRQGNQPQHFGDGTRLSIL.

This clone was picked up one time. Other DNA sequences of this sample code for an identical CDR3. This rearrangement joins TRBV14 to TRBJ2-7; 9 bases are shared with TRBD2. V trimming: 3 bases; J trimming: 2 bases; junction bases outside the gene matches: 5. The CDR3 length is 15 residues. Germline loops: CDR1 SGHDN, CDR2 FVKESK. The CDR3 loop is CASSQGLAGPYEQYF. The CDR3 DNA follows: TGTGCCAGCAGCCAGGGGCTAGCGGGACCCTACGAGCAGTACTTC. The whole variable domain, remainder taken from reference TRBV14 and TRBJ2-7, is EAGVTQFPSHSVIEKGQTVTLRCDPISGHDNLYWYRRVMGKEIKFLLHFVKESKQDESGMPNNRFLAERTGGTYSTLKVQPAELEDSGVYFCASSQGLAGPYEQYFGPGTRLTVT.

V usage is TRBV4-1 and J usage is TRBJ2-7; TRBD1 agrees at 10 bases. The ends lost 1 base at V and 2 bases at J; junction bases unmatched: 2. CDR3 length: 15 amino acids. Germline V gene lookup returns CDR1 MGHRA and CDR2 YSYEKL. The CDR3 region is CASSQGGQGTYEQYF. CDR3 bases: TGCGCCAGCAGCCAAGGGGGACAGGGGACCTACGAGCAGTACTTC.

This clone was seen a handful of times. V and J are TRBV2 and TRBJ1-2; weak D call: TRBD1 (5 bases). The CDR3 contains 13 residues. CDR1 is SNHLY and CDR2 is FYNNEI in the germline V gene. Trimming removed 3 bases at V and 4 bases at J, with 9 bases between. In nucleotides, the CDR3 is TGTGCCAGCAGTGAGGGGGGGACCTATGGCTACACCTTC. Amino acids: CASSEGGTYGYTF.

The chain couples TRBV18 to TRBJ2-1; D uncertain. From germline, CDR1 is KGHSH and CDR2 LQKENI. This CDR3 is 14 amino acids long. The V end lost 6 bases, the J end lost 5 bases, and 14 bases lay between the germline ends. The CDR3 bases are TGTGCCAGCTCCCGTACCACGCTAGACAATGAGCAGTTCTTC. This encodes CASSRTTLDNEQFF.

This clone was counted only a few times. The gene calls are TRBV9 and TRBJ1-4; D perhaps matches TRBD1 (5 bases). CDR1 and CDR2 (germline): SGDLS, YYNGEE. Deletions cut 5 bases from V and 5 bases from J, with 16 bases between. This CDR3 is built from 15 residues. The CDR3 nucleotides read TGTGCCAGCAGTCAAGTACTTGGGGGGAATGAAAAACTGTTTTTT. Translation: CASSQVLGGNEKLFF.

V is TRBV9 and J is TRBJ1-3; a weak D match, TRBD1 (5 bases). CDR1 and CDR2 from the germline V gene are SGDLS and YYNGEE. V lost 3 bases to trimming and J lost 9 bases, with 16 bases between them. The CDR3 is made up of 14 amino acids. The CDR3 sequence is CASSAHGTEVTIYF. The CDR3 nucleotides are TGTGCCAGCAGCGCCCACGGGACTGAGGTCACCATATATTTT.

The chain is built from TRBV11-2 and TRBJ2-1; D possibly corresponds to TRBD2 (6 bases). CDR3 length: 12 amino acids. The germline CDR1 and CDR2 sequences are SGHAT and FQNNGV. Trimming took 5 bases from V and 14 from J, leaving 16 bases between them. Here the CDR3 reads CASSLPGLIEFF. The DNA for the CDR3 is TGTGCCAGCAGCCTCCCGGGACTCATTGAGTTCTTC.

The chain is built from TRBV14 and TRBJ1-2; a weak D match, TRBD1 (6 bases). Per the germline V gene, CDR1 is SGHDN and CDR2 is FVKESK. The ends were cut back, 4 bases at V and 2 bases at J, with 11 bases in the middle. The CDR3 runs 14 residues. DNA of the CDR3: TGTGCCAGCAGCCCTGGACAGCGGAACTATGGCTACACCTTC. As protein: CASSPGQRNYGYTF.

This clone was detected once. The chain is built from TRBV5-1 and TRBJ1-2, with 9 bases identical to TRBD1. CDR1 SGHRS and CDR2 YFSETQ come from the germline V gene. The V segment lost 0 bases and the J segment 8 bases; nucleotides outside the gene matches: 5. This CDR3 region has 14 residues. The CDR3 reads CASSLAGTGTGYTF. CDR3 sequence (DNA): TGCGCCAGCAGCTTGGCCGGGACAGGGACCGGCTACACCTTC.

The chain couples TRBV19 to TRBJ2-1; 11 bases are shared with TRBD2. The CDR3 totals 16 residues. Looked up from germline, CDR1 is LNHDA and CDR2 is SQIVND (reference sequence). V shed 5 bases, J shed 8 bases, and the junction held 11 bases outside the gene matches. The CDR3, as DNA: TGTGCCAGTAGTTCATCTTTAGCGGGAGGGCCTTATGAGCAGTTCTTC. The encoded protein is CASSSSLAGGPYEQFF.